The clone carrying this T cell receptor (beta chain) was detected a few times. Compared with germline, one end of the junction differs, possibly owing to a read error. Amplified TCR beta CDR3 regions derived from RNA transcripts. HTBI primers were employed in a first-round RT-PCR of the TCR CDR3. TCRdb passed the multiplex PCR reads through MiXCR, listing each CDR3 protein once. The sample carries roughly 420,000 distinct CDR3 sequences, 15% to 17% recorded once. This record belongs to a study of T cells in Graves' hyperthyroidism and ophthalmopathy. The CDR3 sequence is 16 residues long. Germline lookup yields CDR1 SGHTA and CDR2 FQGNSA.

Specimen: blood. The clonotype comes from a woman aged 18-35 years with Graves' hyperthyroidism. This chain uses TRBV7-2 with TRBJ2-1; TRBD2 matches at 11 bases. The CDR3 coding sequence is TGTGCCAACAGCCGCCGACTAGCGGGATCAGGCAATGAGCAGTTCTTC. Residues: CANSRRLAGSGNEQFF.